The entry that follows covers one T cell receptor (beta chain) sequence. Its antigen remains unknown. The CDR3 contains 14 residues. This sample is part of a study of cytomegalovirus exposure and HLA in healthy donors. Study results and caveats: A link between a missense DCLRE1C variant and TCR beta V- and J-gene trimming emerged from a later analysis.

Use of 60 Vbeta and 13 Jbeta primers characterized the PCR. Generated by immunoSEQ multiplex PCR, the TCRdb table keeps only in-frame clones and is missing some. The table for this sample gives about 140,000 clones. The donors, nominally healthy at sampling, likely had unrecorded immune exposures. This TCR derives from a man aged 40-49 years in good health and CMV-seronegative. This chain connects TRBV21-1 to TRBJ2-6; the table's D call TRBD1 went unverified against the DNA. TRBV21-1 represents a pseudogene. The sample consisted of PBMCs. This CDR3 is CARHTGVGANVLTF. Written as DNA, the CDR3 is TGTGCCAGGCATACAGGGGTCGGGGCCAACGTCCTGACTTTC.